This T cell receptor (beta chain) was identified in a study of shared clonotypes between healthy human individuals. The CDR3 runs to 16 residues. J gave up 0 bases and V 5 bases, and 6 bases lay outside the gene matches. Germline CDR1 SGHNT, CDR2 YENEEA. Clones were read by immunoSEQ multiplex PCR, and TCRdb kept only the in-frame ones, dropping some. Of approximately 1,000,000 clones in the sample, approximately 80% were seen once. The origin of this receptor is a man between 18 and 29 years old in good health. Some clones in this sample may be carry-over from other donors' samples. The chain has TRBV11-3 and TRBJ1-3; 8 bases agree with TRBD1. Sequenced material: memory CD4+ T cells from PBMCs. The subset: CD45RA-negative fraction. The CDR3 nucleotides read TGTGCCAGCAGCCCCGGACAGGGATACTCTGGAAACACCATATATTTT. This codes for CASSPGQGYSGNTIYF.